This T cell receptor (beta chain) was identified in a study of shared clonotypes between healthy human individuals. Findings and limits, study-wide: Enrolling few donors narrowed the genetic and exposure-history diversity that was represented. Naive CD4 clonotypes were shared across a few donors at roughly 5%.

The table came from immunoSEQ multiplex PCR; TCRdb's copy has only in-frame clones and leaves some out. The table lists approximately 740,000 clones, almost 95% of them singletons, with more than 20% in the top ten. Points on this clone: Its antigen is unknown.

CD45RO-negative, CCR7-positively selected cells formed the naive CD8 fraction, excluding terminally differentiated effector memory CD45RA+ cells. The donor cohort consisted entirely of Caucasian adults residing in Nashville, Tennessee. This CDR3 is built from 15 residues. With 7 bases clipped from V and 5 bases from J, the junction kept 10 bases outside the gene matches. The germline V gene has CDR1 MNHEY and CDR2 SMNVEV (reference sequence). The receptor was isolated from a man under 40 in good health. Input material: naive CD8+ T cells sorted from blood. The chain is built from TRBV27 and TRBJ2-1, with 8 nucleotides matching TRBD2. This CDR3 is CASTKAGDPNNEQFF. The CDR3 DNA is TGTGCCAGCACCAAAGCGGGAGACCCTAACAATGAGCAGTTCTTC.